This T cell receptor (beta chain) was sequenced during a study of technical replicates of blood from several donors. Trimming removed 6 bases from V and 3 bases from J, with 14 bases in between. There are 15 residues in the CDR3. The germline V gene encodes CDR1 MDHEN and CDR2 SYDVKM. TCRdb's copy holds only in-frame clones and misses some; the assay was immunoSEQ multiplex PCR. The table has about 97,000 clones, 96% seen once. Source material: T cells isolated from PBMCs. The receptor was derived from a human donor in good health. The chain couples TRBV28 to TRBJ1-4, with a possible D match to TRBD1 (6 bases). The CDR3 sequence is CASRGHREANEKLFF. DNA of the CDR3: TGTGCCAGCAGGGGCCACAGGGAAGCTAATGAAAAACTGTTTTTT.